This TCR beta chain appears in the sequencing data of a study of blood T cell repertoires in COVID-19. Libraries were prepared by immunoSEQ multiplex PCR; TCRdb keeps only in-frame clonotypes and omits some of them. The data show about 160,000 clones, around 78% seen once. Researchers sorted participants into cohorts using their self-reported clinical history. Germline lookup yields CDR1 LNHDA and CDR2 SQIVND (reference sequence). There are 15 residues in the CDR3. The J segment lost 3 bases and the V segment lost 7 bases, leaving 11 bases of the junction unmatched. Sequencing used PBMCs or T cells enriched from blood (not recorded which). This TCR was recovered from a woman between 45 and 65 years old who had recovered from COVID-19. The chain employs TRBV19 and TRBJ1-1, with 7 nucleotides matching TRBD1. CDR3 DNA sequence: TGTGCCAGTACCATGACAGGGTACGGGCACACTGAAGCTTTCTTT. This gives the protein CASTMTGYGHTEAFF.